One sample yielded the 26 T cell receptor beta chains listed below, sequenced in a study of cytomegalovirus exposure and HLA in healthy donors. The PCR used 60 Vbeta and 13 Jbeta primers. Method: immunoSEQ multiplex PCR; TCRdb's copy keeps in-frame clones and lacks some. Of about 140,000 clones in the sample, 80% were seen once. Sequencing was carried out using PBMCs. These receptors originate from a man aged 50 to 59 in good health and CMV-seronegative.

This chain joins TRBV2 and TRBJ2-2; no clear D gene. Germline V lookup: CDR1 SNHLY, CDR2 FYNNEI. Between the trimmed V and J ends, which lost 4 bases and 7 bases, there was a span of 4 bases. The CDR3 has 11 amino acids. This CDR3 reads CASSGYGELFF. CDR3 coding DNA: TGTGCCAGCAGTGGTTACGGGGAGCTGTTTTTT.

This clone was counted a single time. The V gene is TRBV18, the J gene TRBJ2-1; TRBD2 aligns across 8 bases. V was pared by 5 bases and J by 9 bases, with 12 bases of the junction left unmatched. The germline gives CDR1 KGHSH, CDR2 LQKENI. This CDR3 is 15 amino acids long. CDR3: CASSSTGTRVTEQFF. The CDR3 nucleotides are TGTGCCAGCTCATCAACCGGGACTAGAGTTACTGAGCAGTTCTTC. The variable domain in full, with the rest retrieved from reference TRBV18 and TRBJ2-1, is NAGVMQNPRHLVRRRGQEARLRCSPMKGHSHVYWYRQLPEEGLKFMVYLQKENIIDESGMPKERFSAEFPKEGPSILRIQQVVRGDSAAYFCASSSTGTRVTEQFFGPGTRLTVL.

This clone has just one count. The chain employs TRBV18 and TRBJ2-1; D call uncertain. V gave up 0 bases and J gave up 3 bases, with 12 bases separating them. This CDR3 spans 16 amino acids. Per germline, CDR1 KGHSH and CDR2 LQKENI. The CDR3 DNA follows: TGTGCCAGCTCACCACCATCAAGTTACGGCTACAATGAGCAGTTCTTC. Amino acids: CASSPPSSYGYNEQFF. The entire variable domain, with the rest obtained from reference TRBV18 and TRBJ2-1, is as follows: NAGVMQNPRHLVRRRGQEARLRCSPMKGHSHVYWYRQLPEEGLKFMVYLQKENIIDESGMPKERFSAEFPKEGPSILRIQQVVRGDSAAYFCASSPPSSYGYNEQFFGPGTRLTVL.

The CDR3 DNA follows: TGTGCCAGCAGTGAAGCGCGGGGGGAGACGCTACTGTTTTTT. Translation: CASSEARGETLLFF. The gene calls are TRBV6-1 and TRBJ1-4, with a weak D call TRBD1 (5 bases). V lost 0 bases to trimming and J lost 13 bases, with 15 bases between them. The CDR3 consists of 14 residues. Germline values: CDR1 MNHNS, CDR2 SASEGT.

V gene TRBV9 combines with J gene TRBJ2-7, with D possibly being TRBD2 (7 bases). V was trimmed by 0 bases and J by 5 bases, leaving 12 bases between them. There are 14 residues in the CDR3. Germline V gene data show CDR1 as SGDLS and CDR2 as YYNGEE. The CDR3 nucleotides read TGTGCCAGCAGCGTAGGGCGGGGGCAGGACGAGCAGTACTTC. This codes for CASSVGRGQDEQYF.

The CDR3 sequence: CASSPAGGPGFNEQFF. The CDR3 bases are TGTGCCAGCAGCCCAGCGGGGGGGCCAGGTTTCAATGAGCAGTTCTTC. The genes are TRBV14 and TRBJ2-1; 10 nucleotides match TRBD2. In germline, CDR1 is SGHDN, CDR2 FVKESK. Germline trimming cut 4 bases from V and 6 bases from J; bases unmatched to any gene: 9. This CDR3 has 16 amino acids.

This clone showed up just a few times. This chain uses TRBV18 with TRBJ2-7; no definite D call. V was shortened by 2 bases and J by 2 bases, with 10 bases between the two germline ends. The CDR3 extends over 14 amino acids. Germline-derived CDR1 and CDR2 are KGHSH and LQKENI. This chain's CDR3 is CASSPGPQTYEQYF. CDR3 DNA sequence: TGTGCCAGCTCACCAGGGCCACAAACCTACGAGCAGTACTTC.

This sequence joins TRBV5-4 and TRBJ1-4; 11 positions match TRBD1. The V gene end was trimmed by 4 bases and the J gene end by 4 bases; junction bases not matched to a gene: 6. Germline V gene sequence: CDR1 SGHNT, CDR2 YYREEE (reference sequence). This CDR3 has 16 amino acids. DNA for the CDR3: TGTGCCAGCAGCAGTGGGACAGGGGGGTTTAATGAAAAACTGTTTTTT. The encoded protein is CASSSGTGGFNEKLFF.

The chain joins TRBV7-3 to TRBJ2-6; tentative D call: TRBD1 (5 bases). CDR3 length: 16 residues. V lost 5 bases and J 4 bases, leaving 15 bases between the germline ends. Germline values: CDR1 SGHTA, CDR2 FQGTGA. The DNA of the CDR3 is TGTGCCAGCAGCGACCGCAGGGTCCCCGGGGCCAACGTCCTGACTTTC. It codes for CASSDRRVPGANVLTF.

The chain is built from TRBV5-4 and TRBJ2-5, with 9 bases aligning to TRBD2. After removal of 3 bases from V and 5 bases from J, the junction contained 14 bases not matched to a gene. The CDR3 is made up of 17 amino acids. Germline values: CDR1 SGHNT, CDR2 YYREEE (reference sequence). CDR3 residues: CASSSGGAGGVGETQYF. CDR3 DNA: TGTGCCAGCAGCTCGGGGGGAGCGGGGGGTGTCGGTGAGACCCAGTACTTC.

The chain links TRBV9 to TRBJ2-1; D perhaps matches TRBD1 (6 bases). Trimming removed 3 bases from V and 7 bases from J, with 17 bases in between. The CDR3 sequence is 15 residues long. Per germline, CDR1 SGDLS and CDR2 YYNGEE. The CDR3: CASSGTSLQGNEQFF. CDR3 nucleotides: TGTGCCAGCAGCGGTACCTCCTTACAGGGAAATGAGCAGTTCTTC.

This sequence joins TRBV30 and TRBJ1-5, with a tentative D call TRBD1 (5 bases). Trimming left V 0 bases short and J 5 bases short, with 17 bases between. Germline CDR1 reads GTSNPN; CDR2 reads SVGIG (reference sequence). The CDR3 runs 16 residues. This CDR3 is CAWSVRAGPGDQPQHF. The CDR3 nucleotides are TGTGCCTGGAGTGTACGGGCGGGCCCGGGGGATCAGCCCCAGCATTTT.

The chain joins TRBV4-1 to TRBJ2-7, with D perhaps TRBD2 (7 bases). V was shortened by 2 bases and J by 2 bases, with 22 bases between the two germline ends. In germline, CDR1 is MGHRA, CDR2 YSYEKL. CDR3 size: 18 residues. This CDR3 is CASSQRVWGGSRTYEQYF. The DNA of the CDR3 is TGCGCCAGCAGCCAAAGGGTATGGGGGGGCAGCCGTACCTACGAGCAGTACTTC.

Points on this clone: The junction shows a germline mismatch at one end, possibly a read error. J is TRBJ2-5 and V is TRBV6-6; 9 bases fit TRBD1. The CDR3 length is 16 residues. CDR1 MNHNY and CDR2 SVGAGI come from the germline V gene (reference sequence). The CDR3 bases are TGTGCCAGCAGTTACTCCGGACAGGGGTACCAGGAGACCCAGTACTTC. Translated, it gives CASSYSGQGYQETQYF.

This clone was seen only a few times. The chain recombines TRBV19 with TRBJ2-4, with 12 nucleotides matching TRBD2. CDR1 LNHDA and CDR2 SQIVND come from the germline V gene (reference sequence). V lost 4 bases and J lost 1; bases outside the gene matches: 20. The CDR3 totals 22 residues. The CDR3 spells CASSTTGLAGIWGTGAKNIQYF. CDR3 DNA sequence: TGTGCCAGTAGTACAACCGGACTAGCGGGAATTTGGGGGACGGGGGCCAAAAACATTCAGTACTTC.

The genes are TRBV28 and TRBJ1-4; no firm D call. V lost 1 base and J lost 4, with 22 bases in between. The CDR3 loop spans 19 amino acids. The V gene's germline CDR1 is MDHEN and CDR2 SYDVKM. Here the CDR3 DNA reads TGTGCCAGCAGTTTATCGCTCGGGGTAGACGACAACCTTAATGAAAAACTGTTTTTT. This codes for CASSLSLGVDDNLNEKLFF.

This clone occurred a few times. The gene calls are TRBV19 and TRBJ2-7; maybe TRBD2 (5 bases). This CDR3 region has 14 residues. V lost 4 bases and J lost 2, with 12 bases in between. Germline CDR1 and CDR2: LNHDA and SQIVND (reference sequence). CDR3 sequence reads: CASSTILGPYEQYF. For the CDR3, the DNA is TGTGCCAGTAGTACCATACTAGGACCCTACGAGCAGTACTTC.

This CDR3 reads CASSYGGRLNTEAFF. The CDR3 coding sequence is TGTGCCAGCAGTTACGGCGGCAGATTGAACACTGAAGCTTTCTTT. V usage is TRBV6-5 and J usage is TRBJ1-1, with D unresolved. The CDR3 is 15 amino acids. CDR1 is MNHEY, CDR2 SVGAGI, per germline. The V end was cut by 2 bases, the J end by 0 bases, with 10 bases between.

This clone is a singleton in its sample. The rearrangement uses TRBV4-2 and TRBJ2-1; 7 positions match TRBD1. The CDR3 runs 17 residues. The germline gives CDR1 LGHNA, CDR2 YNFKEQ. V lost 0 bases to trimming and J lost 0 bases; unmatched junction nucleotides: 5. Here the CDR3 DNA reads TGTGCCAGCAGCCAAGAGGCAGGGGGACGCTCCTACAATGAGCAGTTCTTC. This sequence encodes CASSQEAGGRSYNEQFF.

The chain has TRBV11-2 and TRBJ2-5; TRBD1 matches at 7 bases. The trim removed 5 bases at V and 1 base at J, leaving 16 bases unmatched. The CDR3 has 18 residues. CDR1 is SGHAT, CDR2 FQNNGV, per germline. The CDR3 DNA sequence: TGTGCCAGCAGCCCCGGGACAGACCCAACGAGTTTCCAAGAGACCCAGTACTTC. Amino acid sequence: CASSPGTDPTSFQETQYF.

V is TRBV15 and J is TRBJ2-3; TRBD1 matches at 7 bases. With 4 bases clipped from V and 4 bases from J, the junction kept 11 bases outside the gene matches. Germline V gene lookup returns CDR1 LNHNV and CDR2 YYDKDF (reference sequence). CDR3 length: 16 amino acids. This CDR3 is CATSTPGGEHPDTQYF. The DNA of the CDR3 is TGTGCCACCAGCACCCCAGGGGGAGAGCACCCAGATACGCAGTATTTT.

The V and J genes are TRBV5-1 and TRBJ1-1; possibly TRBD1 for D (5 bases). With 2 bases removed from V and 1 base from J, the gap between germline ends came to 12 bases. CDR3 size: 15 residues. From germline, CDR1 is SGHRS and CDR2 YFSETQ. CDR3 sequence reads: CASSFGGGGNTEAFF. CDR3 nucleotides: TGCGCCAGCAGCTTCGGGGGAGGTGGGAACACTGAAGCTTTCTTT.

This sequence joins TRBV18 and TRBJ2-5, with TRBD1 identical over 9 bases. Trimming cost V 8 bases and J 6 bases; bases outside gene matches: 4. CDR3 length: 12 amino acids. Per the germline V gene, CDR1 is KGHSH and CDR2 is LQKENI. CDR3: CASDDRGKTQYF. DNA of the CDR3: TGTGCCAGCGATGACAGGGGGAAGACCCAGTACTTC. Complete variable domain (other parts from reference TRBV18 and TRBJ2-5): NAGVMQNPRHLVRRRGQEARLRCSPMKGHSHVYWYRQLPEEGLKFMVYLQKENIIDESGMPKERFSAEFPKEGPSILRIQQVVRGDSAAYFCASDDRGKTQYFGPGTRLLVL.

This chain links TRBV10-3 with TRBJ2-3, with 7 bases lining up with TRBD1. Germline V gives CDR1 ENHRY, CDR2 SYGVKD. The trim removed 10 bases at V and 0 bases at J, leaving 4 bases unmatched. CDR3 length: 13 amino acids. The CDR3 DNA is TGTGCCAGCGGACAGGAGAGCACAGATACGCAGTATTTT. Encoded protein: CASGQESTDTQYF.

This rearrangement joins TRBV30 to TRBJ2-5; possible D gene TRBD1, 6 bases. The germline V and J ends were trimmed by 2 bases and 4 bases, with 11 bases remaining between them. Germline V gives CDR1 GTSNPN, CDR2 SVGIG (reference sequence). CDR3 length: 13 amino acids. CDR3 DNA: TGTGCCTGGAGTTCCGAGACAGGAGAGACCCAGTACTTC. This encodes CAWSSETGETQYF.

The rearrangement uses TRBV10-1 and TRBJ2-3; the D gene is possibly TRBD2 (5 bases). Trimming cost V 5 bases and J 6 bases, with 15 bases left between them. The CDR3 extends over 14 amino acids. Germline assignment: CDR1 WNHNN and CDR2 SYGVQD (reference sequence). DNA for the CDR3: TGCGCCAGCAGTCCAGGACTTCCGATGGATACGCAGTATTTT. As protein: CASSPGLPMDTQYF.